This T cell receptor beta chain was sequenced for a study of blood T cell repertoires in COVID-19. About the research overall: Samples came from the United States, Italy and Spain, spanning acute and convalescent COVID-19. In each case, the material was cDNA or gDNA derived from T cells, B-cell-depleted T cells, or PBMCs.

CDR1 is SEHNR and CDR2 is FQNEAQ in the germline V gene (reference sequence). This CDR3 region has 12 residues. Deletions cut 7 bases from V and 5 bases from J, with 11 bases between. Original data processing: It was from reference gene primer amplification that nucleated cell counts were estimated. The data were produced by immunoSEQ multiplex PCR, yet TCRdb's version contains in-frame clones alone and is incomplete. V, J and clone size derive from that table, while D and trimming were established from the DNA sequence. Altogether tens of thousands of clones are present, approximately 78% being singletons, with the ten largest covering approximately 12%.

This clonotype was obtained from a human donor in a cohort sampled during active COVID-19. This chain connects TRBV7-9 to TRBJ2-5; D is uncertain. The sample taken for sequencing was peripheral blood. The CDR3 here is CASTSVLETQYF. In nucleotides, the CDR3 is TGTGCCAGCACCTCGGTACTGGAGACCCAGTACTTC.